Listed here are 19 T cell receptor beta chains from one sample, sequenced in a study of blood T cell repertoires in COVID-19. The assay was immunoSEQ multiplex PCR, and TCRdb's table has in-frame clones only and misses some. The table includes approximately 290,000 clones, around 88% detected once. The specimen sequenced was peripheral blood. The source is a man between 25 and 39 years old with acute or convalescent COVID-19.

This clone was picked up one time. This CDR3 is also generated by other DNA sequences in the sample. V is TRBV7-9 and J is TRBJ1-1; TRBD1 agrees at 7 bases. Germline V CDR1 and CDR2: SEHNR, FQNEAQ (reference sequence). Unmatched junction bases numbered 3, after V lost 0 bases and J lost 8 bases. The CDR3 is 13 residues long. The CDR3 bases are TGTGCCAGCAGCTTAGCACAGGGGACGGAAGCTTTCTTT. Its protein product is CASSLAQGTEAFF.

The V gene is TRBV7-9, the J gene TRBJ1-2; 9 bases are shared with TRBD1. V shed 5 bases, J shed 6 bases, and the junction held 4 bases outside the gene matches. This CDR3 comprises 13 residues. Germline assignment: CDR1 SEHNR and CDR2 FQNEAQ (reference sequence). Written as DNA, the CDR3 is TGTGCCAGCAGCACCGGACAGGGGCATGGCTACACCTTC. Protein: CASSTGQGHGYTF.

The chain recombines TRBV14 with TRBJ1-3; D ambiguous. Germline CDR1 is SGHDN and CDR2 is FVKESK. This CDR3 has 13 amino acids. V was cut by 8 bases and J by 0 bases, with 8 bases left in between. The CDR3 protein is CASSDISGNTIYF. The CDR3, as DNA: TGTGCCAGCTCAGACATCTCTGGAAACACCATATATTTT.

Regarding this clone: In the same sample, other DNA sequences code for this CDR3. J is TRBJ1-1 and V is TRBV30; D remains ambiguous. There are 12 residues in the CDR3. The ends were cut back, 3 bases at V and 2 bases at J, with 7 bases in the middle. Germline lookup yields CDR1 GTSNPN and CDR2 SVGIG (reference sequence). The CDR3: CAWSRENTEAFF. The CDR3 nucleotides read TGTGCCTGGAGCCGGGAAAACACTGAAGCTTTCTTT.

The gene calls are TRBV27 and TRBJ2-1; TRBD2 agrees at 11 bases. Germline V gene lookup returns CDR1 MNHEY and CDR2 SMNVEV (reference sequence). Germline trimming cut 2 bases from V and 3 bases from J; bases unmatched to any gene: 9. The CDR3 is made up of 18 amino acids. CDR3 sequence: CASSLGGLGTSGYNEQFF. In DNA form, the CDR3 reads TGTGCCAGCAGTTTAGGGGGGCTCGGGACTAGCGGCTACAATGAGCAGTTCTTC.

J is TRBJ2-5 and V is TRBV21-1; the table gives TRBD2 as D, unverified against the DNA. TRBV21-1 is tagged as a pseudogene. This CDR3 has 16 residues. Here the CDR3 reads CASSKVRGARQETQYF. CDR3 bases: TGTGCCAGCAGCAAAGTGCGGGGGGCCAGACAAGAGACCCAGTACTTC.

The chain links TRBV9 to TRBJ2-7; perhaps TRBD2 as D (5 bases). V lost 0 bases and J 5 bases, leaving 12 bases between the germline ends. Germline CDR1 SGDLS, CDR2 YYNGEE. The CDR3 runs to 14 residues. CDR3 sequence reads: CASSVGGLRNEQYF. CDR3 sequence (DNA): TGTGCCAGCAGCGTAGGAGGGTTGAGGAACGAGCAGTACTTC.

This rearrangement joins TRBV27 to TRBJ1-4; 8 bases fit TRBD1. Germline CDR1 MNHEY, CDR2 SMNVEV (reference sequence). This CDR3 region has 15 residues. V lost 5 bases, J lost 8 bases, and 10 bases stayed unmatched. In nucleotides, the CDR3 is TGTGCCAGCAGTCCCCTGCGGACAGGGATGGAAAAACTGTTTTTT. This codes for CASSPLRTGMEKLFF.

For the CDR3, the DNA is TGTGCCAGCAGCTTTGCCAGGGATAAAGCTTTCTTT. It translates to CASSFARDKAFF. The V gene is TRBV7-9, the J gene TRBJ1-1; TRBD1 is a possible D gene (5 bases). The germline V gene encodes CDR1 SEHNR and CDR2 FQNEAQ (reference sequence). This CDR3 region has 12 residues. The V and J ends lost 3 bases and 9 bases respectively, with 11 bases between them.

The gene calls are TRBV27 and TRBJ2-5; TRBD2 is a possible D gene (7 bases). The V gene lost 5 bases and the J gene lost 4 bases, with 14 bases spanning the gap. The CDR3 is 14 amino acids. The V gene's germline CDR1 is MNHEY and CDR2 SMNVEV (reference sequence). The CDR3 DNA is TGTGCCAGCAGTATCTACGGGGGGCGAGAGACCCAGTACTTC. Its translation: CASSIYGGRETQYF.

The V call is TRBV5-8, the J call TRBJ1-5, with D perhaps matching TRBD1 (5 bases). The CDR3 contains 16 residues. Trimming left V 0 bases short and J 2 bases short, with 12 bases between. Germline CDR1 reads SGHTS; CDR2 reads YDEGEE. The CDR3 spells CASSLGGRLGNQPQHF. The CDR3, as DNA: TGTGCCAGCAGCTTGGGGGGGAGGTTGGGCAATCAGCCCCAGCATTTT.

The rearrangement links TRBV4-1 to TRBJ1-2; tentative D call: TRBD1 (5 bases). Trimming removed 0 bases from V and 5 bases from J, with 19 bases in between. Germline lookup yields CDR1 MGHRA and CDR2 YSYEKL. This CDR3 comprises 17 residues. CDR3 amino acids: CASSQDPAQATSYGYTF. As DNA, the CDR3 is TGCGCCAGCAGCCAAGATCCGGCACAGGCGACGTCGTATGGCTACACCTTC.

This chain uses TRBV7-2 with TRBJ1-6, with TRBD1 as a possible D gene (6 bases). Germline values: CDR1 SGHTA, CDR2 FQGNSA. V was shortened by 5 bases and J by 6 bases, with 11 bases between the two germline ends. This CDR3 is built from 14 residues. This chain's CDR3 is CASSLDRFNSPLHF. CDR3 sequence (DNA): TGTGCCAGCAGCCTCGACAGGTTTAATTCACCCCTCCACTTT.

The chain couples TRBV6-5 to TRBJ2-7; TRBD1 agrees at 8 bases. The CDR3 sequence is 12 residues long. Germline-derived CDR1 and CDR2 are MNHEY and SVGAGI. With V trimmed by 10 bases and J by 2 bases, 4 bases remained unmatched. The CDR3 spells CATTGGPYEQYF. Written as DNA, the CDR3 is TGTGCCACCACAGGGGGACCCTACGAGCAGTACTTC.

The chain combines TRBV5-1 with TRBJ2-5; TRBD1 aligns across 7 bases. The V and J ends lost 2 bases and 4 bases, in that order; junction bases with no gene match: 2. The CDR3 runs to 13 residues. Germline assignment: CDR1 SGHRS and CDR2 YFSETQ. The CDR3 nucleotides are TGCGCCAGCAGCTTCAGGGGGAGAGAGACCCAGTACTTC. It yields the protein CASSFRGRETQYF.

The chain recombines TRBV12-5 with TRBJ2-2; 13 nucleotides line up with TRBD2. CDR1 is LGHNT, CDR2 FRNRAP, per germline. V was clipped by 0 bases and J by 7 bases; unmatched bases: 2. This CDR3 is built from 16 residues. For the CDR3, the DNA is TGTGCTAGTGGTTTGGTACTAGCGGGGGGGCACGGGGAGCTGTTTTTT. Its translation is CASGLVLAGGHGELFF. The whole variable domain, filled in from reference TRBV12-5 and TRBJ2-2, reads DARVTQTPRHKVTEMGQEVTMRCQPILGHNTVFWYRQTMMQGLELLAYFRNRAPLDDSGMPKDRFSAEMPDATLATLKIQPSEPRDSAVYFCASGLVLAGGHGELFFGEGSRLTVL.

Comment on this clone: The junction and the germline gene differ at one end; a read error may be behind it. The V gene is TRBV7-7, the J gene TRBJ2-2, with 8 bases fitting TRBD2. The germline CDR1 and CDR2 sequences are SSHAT and FNYEAQ (reference sequence). This CDR3 has 17 amino acids. The CDR3 DNA is TGTGCTAGCAGCTTAAGAGTCAGGGGACTAGGCACCGGGGAGCTGTTTTTT. This gives the protein CASSLRVRGLGTGELFF.

The V gene is TRBV30, the J gene TRBJ1-1; TRBD1 matches 7 bases. The CDR3 is 16 amino acids. Germline V lookup: CDR1 GTSNPN, CDR2 SVGIG (reference sequence). V gave up 3 bases and J gave up 4 bases; unmatched junction bases: 14. The CDR3 region is CAWSTDRVGLGTEAFF. CDR3 sequence (DNA): TGTGCCTGGAGCACCGACAGGGTAGGTCTGGGCACTGAAGCTTTCTTT.

The chain carries TRBV2 and TRBJ2-4; the match to TRBD1 covers 10 bases. Germline values: CDR1 SNHLY, CDR2 FYNNEI. V trimming: 6 bases; J trimming: 0 bases; junction bases outside the gene matches: 5. This CDR3 spans 16 amino acids. CDR3 nucleotides: TGTGCCAGCAGACCCGGACAGGGGGTAGCCAAAAACATTCAGTACTTC. Protein: CASRPGQGVAKNIQYF.